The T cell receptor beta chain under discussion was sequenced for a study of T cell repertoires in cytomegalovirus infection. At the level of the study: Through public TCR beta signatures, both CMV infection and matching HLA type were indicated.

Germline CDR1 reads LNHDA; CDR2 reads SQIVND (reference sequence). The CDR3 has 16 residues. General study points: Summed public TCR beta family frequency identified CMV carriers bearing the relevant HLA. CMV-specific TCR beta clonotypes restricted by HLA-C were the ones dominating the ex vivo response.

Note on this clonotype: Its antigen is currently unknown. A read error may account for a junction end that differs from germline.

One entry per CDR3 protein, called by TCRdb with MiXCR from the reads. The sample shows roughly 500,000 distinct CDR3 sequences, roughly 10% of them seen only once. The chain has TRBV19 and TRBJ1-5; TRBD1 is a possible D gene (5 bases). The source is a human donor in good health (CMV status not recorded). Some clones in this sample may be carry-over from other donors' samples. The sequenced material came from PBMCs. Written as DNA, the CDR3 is TGTGCCAGTGGTATTTCTGGACCCAGGGTGGATCAGCCCCAACATTTT. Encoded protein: CASGISGPRVDQPQHF.